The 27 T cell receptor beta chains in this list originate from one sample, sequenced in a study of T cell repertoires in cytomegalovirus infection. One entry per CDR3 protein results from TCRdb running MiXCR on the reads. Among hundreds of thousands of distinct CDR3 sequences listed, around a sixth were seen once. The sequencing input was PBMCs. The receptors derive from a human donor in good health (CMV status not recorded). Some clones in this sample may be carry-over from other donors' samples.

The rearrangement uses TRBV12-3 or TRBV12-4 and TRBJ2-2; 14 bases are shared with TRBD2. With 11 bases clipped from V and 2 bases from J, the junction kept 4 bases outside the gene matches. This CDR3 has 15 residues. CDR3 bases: TGTGCCGGGACTAGCGGGGGCCTTAACACCGGGGAGCTGTTTTTT. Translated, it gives CAGTSGGLNTGELFF.

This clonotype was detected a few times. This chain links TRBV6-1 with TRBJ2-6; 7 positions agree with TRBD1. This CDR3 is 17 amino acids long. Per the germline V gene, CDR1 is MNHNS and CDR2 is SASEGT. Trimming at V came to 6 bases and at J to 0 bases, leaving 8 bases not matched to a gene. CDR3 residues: CASRDRIPPSGANVLTF. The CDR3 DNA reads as TGTGCCAGCAGGGACAGGATCCCCCCCTCTGGGGCCAACGTCCTGACTTTC.

The CDR3 sequence: CASSQDQGGEAFF. CDR3 DNA sequence: TGTGCCAGCAGCCAAGATCAGGGGGGCGAAGCTTTCTTT. The chain recombines TRBV4-2 with TRBJ1-1; 7 bases match TRBD1. Germline V CDR1 and CDR2: LGHNA, YNFKEQ. J lost 8 bases, V lost 0 bases, and 3 bases had no gene match. The CDR3 sequence is 13 residues long.

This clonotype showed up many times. The CDR3 coding sequence is TGTGCCAGCTCACCCAGCAACAGTGACTATGGCTACACCTTC. Its protein is CASSPSNSDYGYTF. The rearrangement joins TRBV18 to TRBJ1-2; D unresolved. This CDR3 is 14 amino acids long. Between the trimmed V and J ends, which lost 3 bases and 3 bases, there was a span of 11 bases. Germline CDR1 and CDR2: KGHSH and LQKENI.

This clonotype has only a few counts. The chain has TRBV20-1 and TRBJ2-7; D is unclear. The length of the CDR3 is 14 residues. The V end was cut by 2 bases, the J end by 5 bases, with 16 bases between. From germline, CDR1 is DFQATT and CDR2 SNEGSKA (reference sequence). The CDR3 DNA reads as TGCAGTGCTAGATACCTCCTAGTTGCCCACGAGCAGTACTTC. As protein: CSARYLLVAHEQYF.

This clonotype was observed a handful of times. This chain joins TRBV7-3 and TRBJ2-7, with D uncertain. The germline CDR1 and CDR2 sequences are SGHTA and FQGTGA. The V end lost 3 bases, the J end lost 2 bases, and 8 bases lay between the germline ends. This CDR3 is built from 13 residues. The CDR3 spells CASSFGRAYEQYF. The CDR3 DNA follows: TGTGCCAGCAGCTTCGGACGGGCCTACGAGCAGTACTTC.

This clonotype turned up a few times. As DNA, the CDR3 is TGTGCCAGCAGCCCCGGGCAGGGGGTGGTCGGCTACACCTTC. Amino acid sequence: CASSPGQGVVGYTF. This chain links TRBV27 with TRBJ1-2, with 7 bases aligning to TRBD1. This CDR3 is 14 amino acids long. Unmatched junction bases numbered 12, after V lost 6 bases and J lost 8 bases. Germline V gene lookup returns CDR1 MNHEY and CDR2 SMNVEV (reference sequence).

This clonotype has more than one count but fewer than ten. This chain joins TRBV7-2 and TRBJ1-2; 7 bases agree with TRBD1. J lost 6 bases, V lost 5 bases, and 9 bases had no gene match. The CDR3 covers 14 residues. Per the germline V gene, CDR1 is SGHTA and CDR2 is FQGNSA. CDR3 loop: CASSPRQGLDGYTF. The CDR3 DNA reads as TGTGCCAGCAGCCCTAGACAGGGTTTGGATGGCTACACCTTC.

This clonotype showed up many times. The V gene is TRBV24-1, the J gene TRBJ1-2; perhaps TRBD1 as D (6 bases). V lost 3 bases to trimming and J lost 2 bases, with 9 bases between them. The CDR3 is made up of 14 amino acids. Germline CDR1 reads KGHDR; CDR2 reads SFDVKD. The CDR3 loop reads CATSDPDRNYGYTF. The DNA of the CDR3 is TGTGCCACCAGTGATCCTGACAGGAACTATGGCTACACCTTC.

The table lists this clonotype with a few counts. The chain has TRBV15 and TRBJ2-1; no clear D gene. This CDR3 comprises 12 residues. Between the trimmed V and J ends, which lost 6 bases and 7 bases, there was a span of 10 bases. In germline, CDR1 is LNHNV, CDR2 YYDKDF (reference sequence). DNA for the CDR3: TGTGCCACCAGGCAAATGACGAATGAGCAGTTCTTC. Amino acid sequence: CATRQMTNEQFF.

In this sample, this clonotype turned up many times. The CDR3 protein is CASSWGGGTDTQYF. CDR3 in DNA: TGTGCCAGCAGCTGGGGCGGGGGCACAGATACGCAGTATTTT. This chain connects TRBV5-6 to TRBJ2-3; D may be TRBD2 (6 bases). Germline V gives CDR1 SGHDT, CDR2 YYEEEE. The V end was cut by 3 bases, the J end by 1 base, with 9 bases between. The CDR3 sequence is 14 residues long.

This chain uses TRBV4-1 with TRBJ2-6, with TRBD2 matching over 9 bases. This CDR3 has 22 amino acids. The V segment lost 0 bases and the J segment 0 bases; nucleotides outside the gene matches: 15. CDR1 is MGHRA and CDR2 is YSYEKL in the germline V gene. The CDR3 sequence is CASSQDVLASGVVLSGANVLTF. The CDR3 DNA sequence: TGCGCCAGCAGCCAAGATGTCCTAGCTAGCGGGGTGGTCCTCTCTGGGGCCAACGTCCTGACTTTC.

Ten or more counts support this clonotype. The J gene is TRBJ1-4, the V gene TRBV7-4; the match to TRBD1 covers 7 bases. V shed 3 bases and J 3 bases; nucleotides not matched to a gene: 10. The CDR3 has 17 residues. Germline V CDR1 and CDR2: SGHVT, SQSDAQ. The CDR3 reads CASSFLGTEAANEKLFF. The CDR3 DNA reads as TGTGCCAGCAGCTTTCTAGGGACAGAGGCGGCTAATGAAAAACTGTTTTTT. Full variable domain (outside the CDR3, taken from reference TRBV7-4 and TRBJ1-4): GAGVSQSPRYKVAKRGRDVALRCDSISGHVTLYWYRQTLGQGSEVLTYSQSDAQRDKSGRPSGRFSAERPERSVSTLKIQRTEQGDSAVYLCASSFLGTEAANEKLFFGSGTQLSVL.

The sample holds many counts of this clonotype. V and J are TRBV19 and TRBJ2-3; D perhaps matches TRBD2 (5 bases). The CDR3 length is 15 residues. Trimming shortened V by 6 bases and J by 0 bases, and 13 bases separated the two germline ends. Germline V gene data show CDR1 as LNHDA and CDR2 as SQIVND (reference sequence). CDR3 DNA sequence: TGTGCCAGTAGCCAGGACTCGACTAGCACAGATACGCAGTATTTT. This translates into CASSQDSTSTDTQYF.

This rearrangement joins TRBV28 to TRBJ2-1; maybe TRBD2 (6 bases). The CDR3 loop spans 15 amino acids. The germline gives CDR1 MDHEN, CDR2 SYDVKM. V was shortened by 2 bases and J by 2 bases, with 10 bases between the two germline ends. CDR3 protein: CASSLTSRTYNEQFF. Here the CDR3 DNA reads TGTGCCAGCAGTTTAACTAGCCGGACCTACAATGAGCAGTTCTTC.

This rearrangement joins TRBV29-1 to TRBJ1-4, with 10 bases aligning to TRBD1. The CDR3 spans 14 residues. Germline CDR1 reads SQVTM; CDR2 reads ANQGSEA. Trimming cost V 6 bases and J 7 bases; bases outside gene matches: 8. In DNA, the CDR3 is TGCAGCGTCGGGGGGACAGGGGAAGTTGAAAAACTGTTTTTT. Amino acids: CSVGGTGEVEKLFF.

The CDR3 DNA sequence: TGCAGTGCTGGGGCCACCGGGACAGCCACCTACGAGCAGTACTTC. Amino acid sequence: CSAGATGTATYEQYF. This rearrangement joins TRBV20-1 to TRBJ2-7; 7 nucleotides line up with TRBD1. V shed 5 bases, J shed 2 bases, and the junction held 12 bases outside the gene matches. The germline gives CDR1 DFQATT, CDR2 SNEGSKA (reference sequence). The CDR3 runs 15 residues.

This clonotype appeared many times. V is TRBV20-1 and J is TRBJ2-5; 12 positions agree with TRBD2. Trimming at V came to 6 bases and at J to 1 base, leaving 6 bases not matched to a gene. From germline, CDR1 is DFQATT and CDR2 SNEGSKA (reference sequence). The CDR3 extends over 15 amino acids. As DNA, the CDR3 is TGCAGTGCCACTAAGACTAGCGGGGGCCAAGAGACCCAGTACTTC. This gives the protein CSATKTSGGQETQYF.

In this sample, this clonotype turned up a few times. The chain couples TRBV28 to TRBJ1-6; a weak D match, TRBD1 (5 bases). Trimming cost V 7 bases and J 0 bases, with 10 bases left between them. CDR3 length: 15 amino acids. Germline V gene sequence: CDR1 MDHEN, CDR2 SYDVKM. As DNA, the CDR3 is TGTGCCAGCAATACCGACAGCTCCTATAATTCACCCCTCCACTTT. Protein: CASNTDSSYNSPLHF.

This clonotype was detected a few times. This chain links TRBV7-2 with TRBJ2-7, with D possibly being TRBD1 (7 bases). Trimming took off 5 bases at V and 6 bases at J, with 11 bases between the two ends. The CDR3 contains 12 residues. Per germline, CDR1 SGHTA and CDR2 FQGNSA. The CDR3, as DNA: TGTGCCAGCAGCACCCAGGGGGGCGAGCAGTACTTC. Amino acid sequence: CASSTQGGEQYF.

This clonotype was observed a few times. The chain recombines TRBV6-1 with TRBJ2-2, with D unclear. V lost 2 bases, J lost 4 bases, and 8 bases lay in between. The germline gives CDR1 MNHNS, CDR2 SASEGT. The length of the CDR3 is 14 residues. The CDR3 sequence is CASSENTVTGELFF. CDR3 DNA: TGTGCCAGCAGTGAAAATACAGTCACCGGGGAGCTGTTTTTT.

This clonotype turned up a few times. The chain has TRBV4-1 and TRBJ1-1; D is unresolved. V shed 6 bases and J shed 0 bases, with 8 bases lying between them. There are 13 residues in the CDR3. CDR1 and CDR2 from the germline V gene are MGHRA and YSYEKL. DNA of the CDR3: TGCGCCAGCAGACGTAATATGAACACTGAAGCTTTCTTT. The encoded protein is CASRRNMNTEAFF.

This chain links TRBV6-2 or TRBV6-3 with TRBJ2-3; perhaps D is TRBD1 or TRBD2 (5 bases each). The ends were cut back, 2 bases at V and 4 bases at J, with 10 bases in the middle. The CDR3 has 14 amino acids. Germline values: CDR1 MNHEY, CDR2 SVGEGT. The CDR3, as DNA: TGTGCCAGCAGTTACCCCGGGACCTCAGATACGCAGTATTTT. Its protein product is CASSYPGTSDTQYF.

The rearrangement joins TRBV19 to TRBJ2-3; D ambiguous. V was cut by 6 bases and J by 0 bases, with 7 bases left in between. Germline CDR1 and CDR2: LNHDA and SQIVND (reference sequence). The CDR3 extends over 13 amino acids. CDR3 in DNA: TGTGCCAGTAGAGACCTTAGCACAGATACGCAGTATTTT. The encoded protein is CASRDLSTDTQYF.

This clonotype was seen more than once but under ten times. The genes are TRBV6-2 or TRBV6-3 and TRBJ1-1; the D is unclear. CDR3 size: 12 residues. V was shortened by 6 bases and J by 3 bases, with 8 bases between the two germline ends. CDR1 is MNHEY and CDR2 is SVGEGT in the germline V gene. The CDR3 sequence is CASRLSYTEAFF. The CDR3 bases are TGTGCCAGCAGACTCAGTTACACTGAAGCTTTCTTT.

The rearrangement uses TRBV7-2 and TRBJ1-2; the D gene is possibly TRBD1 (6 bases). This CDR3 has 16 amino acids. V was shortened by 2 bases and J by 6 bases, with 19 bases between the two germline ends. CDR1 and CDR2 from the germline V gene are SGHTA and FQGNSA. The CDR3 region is CASSLLSWRQANGYTF. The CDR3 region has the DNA TGTGCCAGCAGCTTACTGTCCTGGCGACAGGCAAATGGCTACACCTTC.

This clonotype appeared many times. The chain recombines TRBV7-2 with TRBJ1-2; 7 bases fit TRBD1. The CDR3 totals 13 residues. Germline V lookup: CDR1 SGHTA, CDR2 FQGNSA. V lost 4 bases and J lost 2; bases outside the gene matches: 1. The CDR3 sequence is CASSWDRNYGYTF. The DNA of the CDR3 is TGTGCCAGCAGCTGGGACAGAAACTATGGCTACACCTTC.